This paragraph reports one T cell receptor (beta chain). This specimen belongs to a study of blood T cell repertoires in COVID-19. Germline CDR1 is MNHEY and CDR2 is SMNVEV (reference sequence). The V end lost 6 bases, the J end lost 0 bases, and 12 bases lay between the germline ends. The CDR3 consists of 15 residues. Produced via immunoSEQ multiplex PCR; TCRdb's table is partial and in-frame only. The table records some 65,000 clones, around 91% of them present only once. Seattle participants joined during active infection and were tracked over time. Material: peripheral blood. The sequence was collected from a man in his forties or fifties with COVID-19, enrolled during active disease. The gene calls are TRBV27 and TRBJ2-1; D is possibly TRBD2 (5 bases). CDR3 DNA sequence: TGTGCCAGCAGCCAACCAGGAGGCTCCTACAATGAGCAGTTCTTC. Its protein is CASSQPGGSYNEQFF.